These 17 T cell receptor beta chains were all obtained from the same sample, sequenced in a study of monozygotic twins with inflammatory bowel disease (dated by TCRdb to about 2019). The library was built by means of 5' RACE. Reads for this sample came from an Illumina HiSeq 2500. TCRdb reprocessed the reads into one record per CDR3 protein sequence, lacking DNA. The sample's table lists a count of approximately 150,000 distinct CDR3 sequences. Roughly 2.4% of the sample rests with the top ten. The sample taken for sequencing was blood. These receptors originate from a human donor with ulcerative colitis or Crohn's disease, or a healthy co-twin of an affected twin (not recorded which).

The chain recombines TRBV7-2 with TRBJ2-3. The CDR3 runs 14 residues. Germline CDR1 and CDR2: SGHTA and FQGNSA. The CDR3 is CASSPRRDADTQYF. The full variable domain, its missing parts supplied by reference TRBV7-2 and TRBJ2-3, is GAGVSQSPSNKVTEKGKDVELRCDPISGHTALYWYRQSLGQGLEFLIYFQGNSAPDKSGLPSDRFSAERTGGSVSTLTIQRTQQEDSAVYLCASSPRRDADTQYFGPGTRLTVL.

V gene TRBV4-1 combines with J gene TRBJ2-4; TCRdb proposes TRBD2, but this gene call is untestable without DNA. CDR1 is MGHRA, CDR2 YSYEKL, per germline. The CDR3 length is 16 residues. CDR3 sequence: CASSLRGGLAKNIQYF.

The chain couples TRBV11-2 to TRBJ2-3. CDR1 SGHAT and CDR2 FQNNGV come from the germline V gene. This CDR3 region has 13 residues. This CDR3 reads CASSFQIPDTQYF.

V gene TRBV7-2 combines with J gene TRBJ2-5; TCRdb gives TRBD1 as the D gene, but with no DNA this cannot be confirmed. CDR3 length: 14 residues. Germline V gene lookup returns CDR1 SGHTA and CDR2 FQGNSA. The CDR3 loop reads CASSPGQGGETQYF.

CDR3 in amino acids: CASTRGGARNEQYF. The chain links TRBV23-1 to TRBJ2-7; as DNA is missing, the TRBD1 call by TCRdb cannot be tested. TRBV23-1 is labeled an ORF, and its function is uncertain. The CDR3 consists of 14 residues.

The chain couples TRBV11-2 to TRBJ2-7; the D call of TRBD1 rests on TCRdb alone, since no DNA is present to check it. The germline V gene has CDR1 SGHAT and CDR2 FQNNGV. The CDR3 totals 15 residues. The CDR3 sequence: CASSLTGPGAYEQYF.

The chain recombines TRBV5-1 with TRBJ2-7. The CDR3 has 15 amino acids. Germline loops: CDR1 SGHRS, CDR2 YFSETQ. CDR3 residues: CASSLAPESSYEQYF.

The chain couples TRBV7-9 to TRBJ2-5; TCRdb designates TRBD1, a call that cannot be tested without DNA. The CDR3 length is 14 residues. Germline V CDR1 and CDR2: SEHNR, FQNEAQ (reference sequence). This CDR3 reads CASSKQGAGETQYF.

The V gene is TRBV19, the J gene TRBJ2-1. This CDR3 contains 11 residues. Germline V CDR1 and CDR2: LNHDA, SQIVND (reference sequence). CDR3 amino acids: CASSRRSEQFF.

V usage is TRBV2 and J usage is TRBJ2-2; the D gene TCRdb calls, TRBD1, cannot be checked with no DNA. The V gene's germline CDR1 is SNHLY and CDR2 FYNNEI. CDR3 length: 15 amino acids. The CDR3 reads CASSGSGQNTGELFF.

The chain recombines TRBV9 with TRBJ2-7; absent DNA, TCRdb's TRBD1 call cannot be checked. There are 15 residues in the CDR3. Germline V gives CDR1 SGDLS, CDR2 YYNGEE. The CDR3 sequence is CASSEGDRGAYEQYF.

V usage is TRBV7-7 and J usage is TRBJ2-5; without DNA, the TCRdb call of TRBD2 cannot be checked. Germline V gives CDR1 SSHAT, CDR2 FNYEAQ (reference sequence). The length of the CDR3 is 15 residues. CDR3 sequence reads: CAGSLSLAGQETQYF.

The chain uses TRBV7-9 and TRBJ2-1; TCRdb picks TRBD2, but there is no DNA to check that call. This CDR3 has 12 amino acids. Germline values: CDR1 SEHNR, CDR2 FQNEAQ (reference sequence). The CDR3 protein is CASTAGSDEQFF.

V and J are TRBV20-1 and TRBJ1-5; checking the TCRdb D call of TRBD1 is not possible without DNA. The CDR3 extends over 14 amino acids. Germline CDR1 is DFQATT and CDR2 is SNEGSKA (reference sequence). This chain's CDR3 is CSATGGLSNQPQHF.

This chain connects TRBV15 to TRBJ2-5. In germline, CDR1 is LNHNV, CDR2 YYDKDF (reference sequence). This CDR3 spans 13 amino acids. CDR3 amino acids: CATSRVQLETQYF.

The V and J genes are TRBV20-1 and TRBJ1-4. Germline V gene sequence: CDR1 DFQATT, CDR2 SNEGSKA (reference sequence). The CDR3 length is 14 residues. CDR3 protein: CSASPSGLNGKLFF.

The chain combines TRBV20-1 with TRBJ2-3. There are 14 residues in the CDR3. Germline V lookup: CDR1 DFQATT, CDR2 SNEGSKA (reference sequence). The CDR3 sequence is CSAMLVPSTDTQYF.